This T cell receptor beta chain was observed in a study of CD8 T cells in Susac syndrome. An input of about 0.45 to 1 ug of RNA was subjected to reverse transcription using random hexamers. MiXCR, run by TCRdb on the immunoSEQ multiplex PCR reads, gives a single entry per CDR3 protein. There are about 140,000 distinct CDR3 sequences in the sample; 95% occur only once, and roughly 0.15% lies in the top ten. This clonotype has just one count. Trimming pared 2 bases from V and 3 bases from J, leaving 8 bases between. Germline CDR1 is SEHNR and CDR2 is FQNEAQ (reference sequence). The CDR3 loop spans 13 amino acids.

The chain links TRBV7-9 to TRBJ2-7, with D hard to call. The sequence came from a human donor with Susac syndrome. What was sequenced was CD4+ T cells from PBMCs. CDR3 nucleotides: TGTGCCAGCAGCTTAACATTGGGCTACGAGCAGTACTTC. It specifies CASSLTLGYEQYF.